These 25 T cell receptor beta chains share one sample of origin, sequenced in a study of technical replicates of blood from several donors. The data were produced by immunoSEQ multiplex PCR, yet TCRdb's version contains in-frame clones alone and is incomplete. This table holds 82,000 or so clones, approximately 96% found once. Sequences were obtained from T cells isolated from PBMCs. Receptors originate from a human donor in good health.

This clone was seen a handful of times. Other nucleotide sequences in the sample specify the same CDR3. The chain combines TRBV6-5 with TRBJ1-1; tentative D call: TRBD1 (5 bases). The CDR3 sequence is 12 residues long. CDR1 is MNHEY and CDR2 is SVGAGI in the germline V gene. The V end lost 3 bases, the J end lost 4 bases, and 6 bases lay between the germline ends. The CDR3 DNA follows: TGTGCCAGCAGTTATGGGGCCACTGAAGCTTTCTTT. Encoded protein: CASSYGATEAFF.

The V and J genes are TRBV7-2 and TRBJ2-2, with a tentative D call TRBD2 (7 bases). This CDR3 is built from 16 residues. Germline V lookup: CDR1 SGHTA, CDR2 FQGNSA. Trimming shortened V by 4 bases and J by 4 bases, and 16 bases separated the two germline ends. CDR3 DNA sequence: TGTGCCAGCAGCTGGGGGGCGGGGGAAGGCACCGGGGAGCTGTTTTTT. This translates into CASSWGAGEGTGELFF.

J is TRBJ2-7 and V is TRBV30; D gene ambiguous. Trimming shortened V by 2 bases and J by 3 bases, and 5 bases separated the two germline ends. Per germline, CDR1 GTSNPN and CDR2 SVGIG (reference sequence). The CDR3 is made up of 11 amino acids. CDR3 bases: TGTGCCTGGAGTCCCAGCTACGAGCAGTACTTC. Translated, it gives CAWSPSYEQYF.

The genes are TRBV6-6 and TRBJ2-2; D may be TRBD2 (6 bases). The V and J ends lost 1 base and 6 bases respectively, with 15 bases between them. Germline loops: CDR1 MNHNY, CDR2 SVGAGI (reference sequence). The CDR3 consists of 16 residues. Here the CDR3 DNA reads TGTGCCAGCAGTTACTTTCGCCTAGCGATCCCCGGGGAGCTGTTTTTT. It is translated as CASSYFRLAIPGELFF.

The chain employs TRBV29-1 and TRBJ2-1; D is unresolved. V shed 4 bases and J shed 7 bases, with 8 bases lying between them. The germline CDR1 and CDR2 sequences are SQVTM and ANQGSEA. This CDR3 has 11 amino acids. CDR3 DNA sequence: TGCAGCGTTGCACAGCCGAATGAGCAGTTCTTC. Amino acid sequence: CSVAQPNEQFF.

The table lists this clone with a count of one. Here the CDR3 reads CAWTSVMERYSYEQYF. CDR3 in DNA: TGTGCCTGGACGTCCGTGATGGAGCGGTACTCCTACGAGCAGTACTTC. This chain links TRBV30 with TRBJ2-7, with a weak D call TRBD2 (5 bases). The V end lost 4 bases, the J end lost 0 bases, and 19 bases lay between the germline ends. This CDR3 spans 16 amino acids. In germline, CDR1 is GTSNPN, CDR2 SVGIG (reference sequence).

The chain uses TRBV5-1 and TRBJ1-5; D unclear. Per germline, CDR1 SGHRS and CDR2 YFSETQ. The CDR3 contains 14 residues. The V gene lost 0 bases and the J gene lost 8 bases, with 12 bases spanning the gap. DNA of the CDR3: TGCGCCAGCAGCTTGGAAGTTGAGGGAAAGCCCCAGCATTTT. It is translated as CASSLEVEGKPQHF.

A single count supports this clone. The CDR3 sequence is CASSLSLRQPQHF. Written as DNA, the CDR3 is TGTGCCAGCAGTTTATCCTTGAGGCAGCCCCAGCATTTT. The J gene is TRBJ1-5, the V gene TRBV27; no firm D call. The CDR3 contains 13 residues. Germline assignment: CDR1 MNHEY and CDR2 SMNVEV (reference sequence). Trimming cost V 0 bases and J 7 bases, with 7 bases left between them.

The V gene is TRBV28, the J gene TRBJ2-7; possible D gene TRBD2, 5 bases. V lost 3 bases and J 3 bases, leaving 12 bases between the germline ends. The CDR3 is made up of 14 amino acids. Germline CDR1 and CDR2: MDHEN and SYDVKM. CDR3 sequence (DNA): TGTGCCAGCAGTTTTCCGGGATCTATCTACGAGCAGTACTTC. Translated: CASSFPGSIYEQYF.

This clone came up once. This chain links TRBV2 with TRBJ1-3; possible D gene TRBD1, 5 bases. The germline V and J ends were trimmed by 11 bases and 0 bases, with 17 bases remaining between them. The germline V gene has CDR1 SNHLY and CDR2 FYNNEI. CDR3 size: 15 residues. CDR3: CAASKGLRSGNTIYF. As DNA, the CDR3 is TGTGCCGCTTCTAAGGGGTTACGCTCTGGAAACACCATATATTTT.

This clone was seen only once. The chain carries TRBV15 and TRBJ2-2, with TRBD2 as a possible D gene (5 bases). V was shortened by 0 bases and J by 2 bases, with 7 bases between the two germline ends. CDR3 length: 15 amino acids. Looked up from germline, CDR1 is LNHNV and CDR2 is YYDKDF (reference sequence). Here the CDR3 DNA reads TGTGCCACCAGCAGAGAGGGAGTCAACACCGGGGAGCTGTTTTTT. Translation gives CATSREGVNTGELFF.

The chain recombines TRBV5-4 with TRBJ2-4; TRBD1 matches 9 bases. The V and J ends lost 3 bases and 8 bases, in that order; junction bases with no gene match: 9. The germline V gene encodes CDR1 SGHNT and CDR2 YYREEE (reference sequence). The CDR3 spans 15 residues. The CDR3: CASSSWSDRGYIQYF. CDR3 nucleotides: TGTGCCAGCAGCTCGTGGTCGGACAGGGGTTACATTCAGTACTTC.

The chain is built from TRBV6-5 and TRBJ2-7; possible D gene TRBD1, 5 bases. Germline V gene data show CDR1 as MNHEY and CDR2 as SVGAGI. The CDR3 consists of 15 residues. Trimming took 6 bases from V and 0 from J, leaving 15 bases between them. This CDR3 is CASRKDSFNSYEQYF. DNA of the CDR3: TGTGCCAGCAGAAAAGACAGTTTCAACTCCTACGAGCAGTACTTC.

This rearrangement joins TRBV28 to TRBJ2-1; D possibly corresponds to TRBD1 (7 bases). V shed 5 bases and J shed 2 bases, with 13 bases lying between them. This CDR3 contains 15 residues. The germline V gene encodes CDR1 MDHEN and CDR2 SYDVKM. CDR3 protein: CASSLGGGPYNEQFF. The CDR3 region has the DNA TGTGCCAGCAGTCTTGGAGGGGGCCCCTACAATGAGCAGTTCTTC.

The CDR3 DNA sequence: TGTGCCAGCAGTTTGCGACAGGGCCAGTACTTC. Its protein product is CASSLRQGQYF. The chain has TRBV28 and TRBJ2-7; 7 bases line up with TRBD1. The CDR3 is made up of 11 amino acids. The V gene end was trimmed by 3 bases and the J gene end by 10 bases; junction bases not matched to a gene: 3. The V gene's germline CDR1 is MDHEN and CDR2 SYDVKM.

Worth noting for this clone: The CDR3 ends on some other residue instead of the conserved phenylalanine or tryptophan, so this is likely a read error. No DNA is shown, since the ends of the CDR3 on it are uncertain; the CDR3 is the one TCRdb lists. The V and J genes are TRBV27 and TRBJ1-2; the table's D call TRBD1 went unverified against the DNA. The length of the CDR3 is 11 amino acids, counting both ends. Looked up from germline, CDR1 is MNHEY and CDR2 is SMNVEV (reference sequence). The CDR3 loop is CASVQPFRGAD.

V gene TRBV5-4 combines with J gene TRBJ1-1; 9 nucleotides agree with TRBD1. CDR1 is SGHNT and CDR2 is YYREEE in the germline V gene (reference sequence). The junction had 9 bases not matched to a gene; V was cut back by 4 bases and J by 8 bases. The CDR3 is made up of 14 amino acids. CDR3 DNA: TGTGCCAGCAGCGGGGGACAGGGCTTTGGGGAAGCTTTCTTT. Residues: CASSGGQGFGEAFF. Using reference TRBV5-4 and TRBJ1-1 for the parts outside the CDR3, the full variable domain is ETGVTQSPTHLIKTRGQQVTLRCSSQSGHNTVSWYQQALGQGPQFIFQYYREEENGRGNFPPRFSGLQFPNYSSELNVNALELDDSALYLCASSGGQGFGEAFFGQGTRLTVV.

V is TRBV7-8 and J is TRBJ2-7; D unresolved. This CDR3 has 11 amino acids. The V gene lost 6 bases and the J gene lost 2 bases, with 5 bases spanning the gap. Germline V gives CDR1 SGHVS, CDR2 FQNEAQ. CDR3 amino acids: CASSPAYEQYF. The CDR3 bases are TGTGCCAGCAGTCCTGCCTACGAGCAGTACTTC.

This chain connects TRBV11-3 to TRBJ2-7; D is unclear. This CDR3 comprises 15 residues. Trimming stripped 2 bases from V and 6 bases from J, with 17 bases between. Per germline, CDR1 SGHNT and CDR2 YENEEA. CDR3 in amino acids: CASSLNRLVLPEQYF. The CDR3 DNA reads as TGTGCCAGCAGCTTAAATCGCCTAGTTCTTCCCGAGCAGTACTTC.

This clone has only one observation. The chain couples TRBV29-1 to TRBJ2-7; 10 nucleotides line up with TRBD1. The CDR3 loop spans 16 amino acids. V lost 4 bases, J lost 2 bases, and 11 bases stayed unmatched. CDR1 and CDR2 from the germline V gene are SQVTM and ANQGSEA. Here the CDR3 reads CSVVGDRGMSPYEQYF. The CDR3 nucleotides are TGCAGCGTTGTCGGGGACAGGGGCATGTCCCCCTACGAGCAGTACTTC.

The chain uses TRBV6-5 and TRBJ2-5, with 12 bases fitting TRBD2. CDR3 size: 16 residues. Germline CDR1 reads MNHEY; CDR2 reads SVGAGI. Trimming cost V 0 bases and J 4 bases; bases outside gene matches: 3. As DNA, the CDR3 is TGTGCCAGCAGTTACTCAGCTAGCGGGGGGGGAGAGACCCAGTACTTC. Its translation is CASSYSASGGGETQYF.

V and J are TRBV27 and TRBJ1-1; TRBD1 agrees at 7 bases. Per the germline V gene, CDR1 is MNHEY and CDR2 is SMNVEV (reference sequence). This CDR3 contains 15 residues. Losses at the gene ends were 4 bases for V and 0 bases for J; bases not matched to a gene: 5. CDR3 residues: CASSSTGALNTEAFF. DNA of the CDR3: TGTGCCAGCAGTTCAACAGGGGCGTTGAACACTGAAGCTTTCTTT.

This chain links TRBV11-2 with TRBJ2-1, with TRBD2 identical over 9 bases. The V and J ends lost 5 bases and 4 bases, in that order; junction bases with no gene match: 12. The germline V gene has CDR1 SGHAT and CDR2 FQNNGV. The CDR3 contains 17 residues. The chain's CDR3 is CASSTNRGLAGYNEQFF. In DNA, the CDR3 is TGTGCCAGCAGCACGAACCGGGGCCTAGCGGGATACAATGAGCAGTTCTTC.

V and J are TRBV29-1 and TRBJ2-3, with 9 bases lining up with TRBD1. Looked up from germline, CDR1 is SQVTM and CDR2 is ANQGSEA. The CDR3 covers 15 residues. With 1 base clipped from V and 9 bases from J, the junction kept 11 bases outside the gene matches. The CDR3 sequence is CSVEGRGQGVDTQYF. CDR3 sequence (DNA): TGCAGCGTTGAAGGTAGGGGACAGGGAGTCGACACGCAGTATTTT.

CDR3 region: CASSPMDRELPYNEQFF. The CDR3 region has the DNA TGTGCCAGCAGCCCCATGGACAGGGAACTACCCTACAATGAGCAGTTCTTC. The chain joins TRBV9 to TRBJ2-1; 8 nucleotides align to TRBD1. CDR3 length: 17 amino acids. CDR1 and CDR2 (germline): SGDLS, YYNGEE. The ends lost 4 bases at V and 2 bases at J; junction bases unmatched: 11.